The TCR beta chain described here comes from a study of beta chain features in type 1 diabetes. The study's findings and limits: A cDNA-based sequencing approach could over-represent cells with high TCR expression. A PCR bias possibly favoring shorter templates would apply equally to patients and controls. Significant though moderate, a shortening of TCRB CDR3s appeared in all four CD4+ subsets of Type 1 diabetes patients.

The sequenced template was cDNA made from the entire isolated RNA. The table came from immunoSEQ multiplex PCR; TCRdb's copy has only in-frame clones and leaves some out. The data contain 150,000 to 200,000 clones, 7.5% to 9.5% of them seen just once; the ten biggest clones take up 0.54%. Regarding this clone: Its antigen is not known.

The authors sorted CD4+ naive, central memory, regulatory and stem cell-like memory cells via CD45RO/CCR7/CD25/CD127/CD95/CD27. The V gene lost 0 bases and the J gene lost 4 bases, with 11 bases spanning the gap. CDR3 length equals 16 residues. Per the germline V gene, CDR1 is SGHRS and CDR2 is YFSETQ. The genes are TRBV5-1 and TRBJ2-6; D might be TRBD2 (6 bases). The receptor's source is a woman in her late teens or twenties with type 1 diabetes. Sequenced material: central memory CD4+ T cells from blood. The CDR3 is CASSLVGGSGANVLTF. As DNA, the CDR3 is TGCGCCAGCAGCTTGGTGGGGGGATCAGGGGCCAACGTCCTGACTTTC.